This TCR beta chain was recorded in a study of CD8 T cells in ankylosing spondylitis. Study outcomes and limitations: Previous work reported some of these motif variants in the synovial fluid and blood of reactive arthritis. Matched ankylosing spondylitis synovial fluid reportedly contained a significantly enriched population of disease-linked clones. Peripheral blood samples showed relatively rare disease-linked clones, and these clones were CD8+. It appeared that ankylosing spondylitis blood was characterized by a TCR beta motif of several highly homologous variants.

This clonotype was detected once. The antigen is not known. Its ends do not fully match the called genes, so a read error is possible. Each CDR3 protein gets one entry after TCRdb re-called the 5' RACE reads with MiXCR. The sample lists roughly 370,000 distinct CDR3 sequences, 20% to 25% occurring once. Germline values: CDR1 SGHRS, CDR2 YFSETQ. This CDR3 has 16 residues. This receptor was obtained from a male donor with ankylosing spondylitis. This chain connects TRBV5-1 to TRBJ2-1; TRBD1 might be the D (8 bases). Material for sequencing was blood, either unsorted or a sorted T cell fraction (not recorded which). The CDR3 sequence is CASGLAETGEGRVQFF. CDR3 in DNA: TGCGCCAGCGGCTTGGCCGAGACAGGGGAAGGGAGGGTGCAGTTCTTC.